This TCR beta chain was obtained from a study of HIV-infected patients and healthy controls. The CDR3 extends over 14 amino acids. Germline CDR1 and CDR2: MNHEY and SVGAGI. The V end lost 6 bases, the J end lost 5 bases, and 13 bases lay between the germline ends. Study-level results: Significantly higher mean Gini indices appeared in HIV-infected repertoires, possibly reflecting oligoclonality.

This clonotype was observed at least ten times. Its antigen remains unidentified. Alpha and beta constant-region primers primed reverse transcription of about 500 ng RNA. Each of the alpha and beta chains got its own library through chain-specific third strand synthesis with indices. MiXCR was run by TCRdb on the 5' RACE reads, yielding one entry per CDR3 protein. The table lists nearly 25,000 distinct CDR3 sequences, more than 7.5% of them singletons. All unsorted peripheral T cells were captured because whole blood was used without fractionation. The chain couples TRBV6-5 to TRBJ2-2; the D gene is possibly TRBD1 (7 bases). This clonotype was sampled from an adult in good health. The sample was blood. CDR3 DNA sequence: TGTGCCAGCAGGACAGGGAGGAGGACCGGGGAGCTGTTTTTT. Translation: CASRTGRRTGELFF.